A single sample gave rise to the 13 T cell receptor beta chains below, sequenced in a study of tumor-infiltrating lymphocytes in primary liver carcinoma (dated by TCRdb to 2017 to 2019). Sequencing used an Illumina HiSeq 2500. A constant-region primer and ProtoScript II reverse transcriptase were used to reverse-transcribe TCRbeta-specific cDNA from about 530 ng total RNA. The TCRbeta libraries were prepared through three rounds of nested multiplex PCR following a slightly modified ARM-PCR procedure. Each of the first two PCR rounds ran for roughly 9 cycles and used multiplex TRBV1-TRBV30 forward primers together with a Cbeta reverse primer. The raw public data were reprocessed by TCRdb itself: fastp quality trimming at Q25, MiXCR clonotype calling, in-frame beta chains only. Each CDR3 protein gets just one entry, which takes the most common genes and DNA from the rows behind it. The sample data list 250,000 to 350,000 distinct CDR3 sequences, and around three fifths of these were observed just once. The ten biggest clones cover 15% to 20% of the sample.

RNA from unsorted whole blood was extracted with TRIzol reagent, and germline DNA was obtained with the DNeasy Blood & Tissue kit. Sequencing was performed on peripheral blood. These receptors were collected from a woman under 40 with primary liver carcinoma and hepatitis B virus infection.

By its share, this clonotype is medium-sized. The CDR3 reads CASSRRGRGDYGYTF. CDR3 coding DNA: TGTGCCAGCAGCCGCAGGGGGCGCGGGGACTATGGCTACACCTTC. This sequence joins TRBV11-2 and TRBJ1-2; 8 bases fit TRBD1. The CDR3 extends over 15 amino acids. The V gene's germline CDR1 is SGHAT and CDR2 FQNNGV. The J segment lost 3 bases and the V segment lost 5 bases, leaving 8 bases of the junction unmatched.

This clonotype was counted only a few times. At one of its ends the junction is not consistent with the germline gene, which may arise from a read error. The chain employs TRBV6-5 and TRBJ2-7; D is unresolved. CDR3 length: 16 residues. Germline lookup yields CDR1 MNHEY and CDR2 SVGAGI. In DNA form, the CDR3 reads TGTGCCAGCAGTCGCCTAGGGTCCCTAAGCTCCTACGATCAGTACTTC. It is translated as CASSRLGSLSSYDQYF.

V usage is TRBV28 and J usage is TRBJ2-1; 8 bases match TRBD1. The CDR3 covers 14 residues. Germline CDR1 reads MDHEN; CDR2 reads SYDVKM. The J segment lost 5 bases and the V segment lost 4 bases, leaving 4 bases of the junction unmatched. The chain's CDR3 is CASSSQDRDNEQFF. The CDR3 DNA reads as TGTGCCAGCAGTTCCCAGGACAGGGACAATGAGCAGTTCTTC. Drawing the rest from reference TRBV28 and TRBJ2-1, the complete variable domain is DVKVTQSSRYLVKRTGEKVFLECVQDMDHENMFWYRQDPGLGLRLIYFSYDVKMKEKGDIPEGYSVSREKKERFSLILESASTNQTSMYLCASSSQDRDNEQFFGPGTRLTVL.

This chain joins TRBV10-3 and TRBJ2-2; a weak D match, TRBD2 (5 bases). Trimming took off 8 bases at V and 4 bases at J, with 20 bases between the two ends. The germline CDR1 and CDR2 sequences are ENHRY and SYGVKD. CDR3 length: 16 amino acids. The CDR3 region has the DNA TGTGCCATCGGTGCCGATGGGAAGGGAGTCACCGGGGAGCTGTTTTTT. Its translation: CAIGADGKGVTGELFF.

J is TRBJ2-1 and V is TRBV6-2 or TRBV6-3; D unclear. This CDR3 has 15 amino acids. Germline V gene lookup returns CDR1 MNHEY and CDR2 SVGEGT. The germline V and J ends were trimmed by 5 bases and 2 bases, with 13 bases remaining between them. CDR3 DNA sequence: TGTGCCAGCAGTCAAAGCAGAAGGGCCTACAATGAGCAGTTCTTC. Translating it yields CASSQSRRAYNEQFF.

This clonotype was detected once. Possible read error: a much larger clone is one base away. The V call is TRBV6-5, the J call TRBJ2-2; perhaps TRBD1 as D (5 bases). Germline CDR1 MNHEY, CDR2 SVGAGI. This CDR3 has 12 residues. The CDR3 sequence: CVGASNTGELFF. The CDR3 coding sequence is TGTGTAGGGGCATCAAACACCGGGGAGCTGTTTTTT.

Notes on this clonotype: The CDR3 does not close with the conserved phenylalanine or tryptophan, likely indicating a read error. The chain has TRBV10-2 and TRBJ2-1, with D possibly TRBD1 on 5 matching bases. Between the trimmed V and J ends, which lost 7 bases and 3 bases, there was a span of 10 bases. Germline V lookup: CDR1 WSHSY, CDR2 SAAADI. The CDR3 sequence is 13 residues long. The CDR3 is CASTRTSYNEQFI. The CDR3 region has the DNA TGCGCCAGCACTAGGACAAGCTACAATGAGCAGTTCATC.

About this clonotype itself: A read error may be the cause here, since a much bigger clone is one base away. The CDR3 DNA is TGTGCCAGCAGCAAAAGACATGCGGACCAGCCCCAGCATTTT. Translation gives CASSKRHADQPQHF. The chain uses TRBV6-8 and TRBJ1-5; D ambiguous. CDR3 length: 14 amino acids. V was pared by 6 bases and J by 7 bases, with 16 bases between. Germline V gene data show CDR1 as MNHGY and CDR2 as SAAAGT.

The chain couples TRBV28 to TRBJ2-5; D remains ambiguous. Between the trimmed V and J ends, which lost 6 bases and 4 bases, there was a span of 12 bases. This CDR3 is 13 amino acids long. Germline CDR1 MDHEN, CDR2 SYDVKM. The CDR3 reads CASRGLDRETQYF. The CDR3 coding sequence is TGTGCCAGCAGAGGGTTGGACCGAGAGACCCAGTACTTC.

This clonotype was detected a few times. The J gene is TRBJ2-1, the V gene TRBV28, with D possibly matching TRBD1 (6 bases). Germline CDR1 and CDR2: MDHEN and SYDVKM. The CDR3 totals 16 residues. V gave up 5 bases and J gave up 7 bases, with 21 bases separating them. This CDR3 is CASSKLNRVVRNEQFF. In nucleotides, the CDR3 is TGTGCCAGCAGTAAACTAAACAGGGTAGTAAGGAATGAGCAGTTCTTC.

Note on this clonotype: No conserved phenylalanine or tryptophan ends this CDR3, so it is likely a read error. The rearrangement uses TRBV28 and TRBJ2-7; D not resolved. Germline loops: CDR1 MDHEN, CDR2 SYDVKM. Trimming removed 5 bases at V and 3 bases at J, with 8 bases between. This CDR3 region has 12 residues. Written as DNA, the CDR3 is TGTGCCAGCAGTCCCTACTACTACGAGCAGTACTTA. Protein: CASSPYYYEQYL.

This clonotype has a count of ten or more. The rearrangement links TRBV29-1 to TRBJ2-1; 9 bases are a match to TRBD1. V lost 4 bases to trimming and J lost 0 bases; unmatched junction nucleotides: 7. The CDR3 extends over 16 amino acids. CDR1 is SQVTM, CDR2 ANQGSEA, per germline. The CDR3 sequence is CSVAGTGLFSYNEQFF. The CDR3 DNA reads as TGCAGCGTTGCCGGGACAGGGCTTTTCTCCTACAATGAGCAGTTCTTC.

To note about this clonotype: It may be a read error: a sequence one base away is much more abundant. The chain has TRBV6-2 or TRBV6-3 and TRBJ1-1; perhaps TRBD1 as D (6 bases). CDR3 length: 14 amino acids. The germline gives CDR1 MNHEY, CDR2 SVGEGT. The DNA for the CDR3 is TGTGCCAGCGGGATGACAGGTTCTAACATTGAAGCTTTCTTT. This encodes CASGMTGSNIEAFF.